This is a list of T cell receptor beta chains from one sample in a study of blood T cell repertoires in COVID-19. TCRdb's table, derived via immunoSEQ multiplex PCR, lists solely in-frame clones and lacks some. Of under 300,000 clones in the sample, 75% to 90% were seen once. The sequenced sample was peripheral blood. The source is an older woman with acute or convalescent COVID-19. CDR3s include the opening cysteine and the closing phenylalanine or tryptophan. Fields, in order: clone size, D gene, J gene, V gene, CDR3 DNA, CDR3 protein. The D gene is left open where the match is weak. Not all rows give a size; the values are once, few, many and, for expanded clones, a class.

size: once
D: .
J: TRBJ1-2
V: TRBV29-1
DNA: TGCAGCGTTGAGGCAAACCGAGGTGGCTACACCTTC
CDR3: CSVEANRGGYTF

size: once
D: .
J: TRBJ2-3
V: TRBV7-9
DNA: TGTGCCAGCAGCTTAAGGTGGCTAGACACAGATACGCAGTATTTT
CDR3: CASSLRWLDTDTQYF

size: .
D: .
J: TRBJ1-5
V: TRBV18
DNA: TGTGCCAGCTCACCTTCCGGACAGAGCTGGGAGCCCCAGCATTTT
CDR3: CASSPSGQSWEPQHF

size: .
D: .
J: TRBJ2-7
V: TRBV9
DNA: TGTGCCAGCAGCGCTTCAGGGTACGAGCAGTACTTC
CDR3: CASSASGYEQYF

size: .
D: TRBD1
J: TRBJ2-2
V: TRBV19
DNA: TGTGCCAGTAGGAGGGGGCATGGCACCGGGGAGCTGTTTTTT
CDR3: CASRRGHGTGELFF

size: .
D: .
J: TRBJ1-1
V: TRBV15
DNA: TGTGCCACCAGCAGAGATCGCGGCGCGGCTGAAGCTTTCTTT
CDR3: CATSRDRGAAEAFF

size: .
D: .
J: TRBJ2-3
V: TRBV19
DNA: TGTGCCAGTAGTGCCACAGGGCCAGATACGCAGTATTTT
CDR3: CASSATGPDTQYF

size: few
D: .
J: TRBJ1-6
V: TRBV18
DNA: TGTGCCAGCTCCCAGGACGGGGGAACAAATTCACCCCTCCACTTT
CDR3: CASSQDGGTNSPLHF

size: .
D: .
J: TRBJ1-3
V: TRBV10-3
DNA: TGTGCCATCACCTCGGGGGACTTCTCTGGAAACACCATATATTTT
CDR3: CAITSGDFSGNTIYF

size: .
D: .
J: TRBJ1-5
V: TRBV3-1/TRBV3-2
DNA: TGTGCCAGCAGCCAAGGAGGGCCTTATAGCAATCAGCCCCAGCATTTT
CDR3: CASSQGGPYSNQPQHF

size: .
D: TRBD1
J: TRBJ2-7
V: TRBV27
DNA: TGTGCCAGCAGGAGGACAGGGTCCTACGAGCAGTACTTC
CDR3: CASRRTGSYEQYF

size: .
D: TRBD1
J: TRBJ2-7
V: TRBV7-9
DNA: TGTGCCAGCAGCCCCCCGGGACAGGGTACCTACGAGCAGTACTTC
CDR3: CASSPPGQGTYEQYF

size: few
D: .
J: TRBJ1-2
V: TRBV11-3
DNA: TGTGCCAGCAGTATACAGGGCGATGGCTACACCTTC
CDR3: CASSIQGDGYTF

size: .
D: TRBD1
J: TRBJ2-7
V: TRBV11-2
DNA: TGTGCCAGCAGCCCCTGGACAGGGTCCTACGAGCAGTACTTC
CDR3: CASSPWTGSYEQYF

size: .
D: .
J: TRBJ1-2
V: TRBV10-3
DNA: TGTGCCATCAGTGACGGCTATGGCTACACCTTC
CDR3: CAISDGYGYTF

size: .
D: .
J: TRBJ1-6
V: TRBV6-5
DNA: TGTGCCAGCAGTCGAGGAGGGTTGGGCAATTCACCCCTCCACTTT
CDR3: CASSRGGLGNSPLHF

size: .
D: .
J: TRBJ2-2
V: TRBV7-3
DNA: TGTGCCAGCAGCCGCCAGGGGCAAAACACCGGGGAGCTGTTTTTT
CDR3: CASSRQGQNTGELFF

size: .
D: .
J: TRBJ1-1
V: TRBV18
DNA: TGTGCCAGCTCACCAGTTCGGGACACTGAAGCTTTCTTT
CDR3: CASSPVRDTEAFF

size: .
D: TRBD1
J: TRBJ1-2
V: TRBV5-5
DNA: TGTGCCAGCAGGCAGACAGGGGGGGTTGGCTACACCTTC
CDR3: CASRQTGGVGYTF

size: .
D: .
J: TRBJ2-3
V: TRBV10-3
DNA: TGTGCCATCAGTGACCGGGGGGATACGCAGTATTTT
CDR3: CAISDRGDTQYF

size: .
D: .
J: TRBJ1-1
V: TRBV7-9
DNA: TGTGCCAGCAGCCGTCACTCTCCGGGAACTGAAGCTTTCTTT
CDR3: CASSRHSPGTEAFF

size: .
D: .
J: TRBJ1-5
V: TRBV7-9
DNA: TGTGCCAGCAGCTTAACAGGGTGGGGCAATCAGCCCCAGCATTTT
CDR3: CASSLTGWGNQPQHF

size: .
D: .
J: TRBJ2-5
V: TRBV30
DNA: TGTGCCTGGAGTCAGTTTAGCGCTCAAGAGACCCAGTACTTC
CDR3: CAWSQFSAQETQYF

size: .
D: TRBD1
J: TRBJ2-1
V: TRBV2
DNA: TGTGCCAGCAAGTTGGACAGGGATGAGCAGTTCTTC
CDR3: CASKLDRDEQFF

size: .
D: .
J: TRBJ2-3
V: TRBV10-3
DNA: TGTGCCATCAGTGAACTTGCGGGGACCACAGATACGCAGTATTTT
CDR3: CAISELAGTTDTQYF

size: once
D: TRBD2
J: TRBJ2-3
V: TRBV5-1
DNA: TGCGCCAGCAGCTTGGTCGGGGGGGCTACAGATACGCAGTATTTT
CDR3: CASSLVGGATDTQYF

size: .
D: TRBD1
J: TRBJ2-3
V: TRBV18
DNA: TGTGCCAGCTCACCATCCGCGACAGGGAGCACAGATACGCAGTATTTT
CDR3: CASSPSATGSTDTQYF

size: .
D: TRBD1
J: TRBJ1-2
V: TRBV5-6
DNA: TGTGCCAGCAGCTGGGACAGGGGTAACTATGGCTACACCTTC
CDR3: CASSWDRGNYGYTF